A selection of T cell receptor beta chains follows, all from one sample in a study of T cells in Graves' hyperthyroidism and ophthalmopathy. One entry per CDR3 protein results from TCRdb running MiXCR on the multiplex PCR reads. The data contain 610,000 or so distinct CDR3 sequences, just over 45% of them singletons. Specimen: peripheral blood or thyroid tissue (not recorded which). The source of these receptors is a woman between 18 and 29 years old with Graves' hyperthyroidism. CDR3s include the opening cysteine and the closing phenylalanine or tryptophan. A D gene is named only where the DNA matches it firmly. The size of a clone is reported for some rows only, either as once, few or many, or as a class for expanded clones.

>few|.|TRBV12-5|TRBJ1-2
CASGLETPGPGAYGYTF
TGTGCTAGTGGTTTGGAGACCCCGGGGCCGGGGGCATATGGCTACACCTTC
>many|.|TRBV7-9|TRBJ1-5
CASSLAGEGNQPQHF
TGTGCCAGCAGCCTCGCAGGGGAGGGCAATCAGCCCCAGCATTTT
>many|.|TRBV5-8|TRBJ2-2
CASSNHTGELFF
TGTGCCAGCAGCAATCACACCGGGGAGCTGTTTTTT
>.|TRBD2|TRBV7-8|TRBJ2-5
CASSAAGTRGDETQYF
TGTGCCAGCAGCGCCGCCGGGACTAGGGGAGACGAGACCCAGTACTTC
>.|.|TRBV20-1|TRBJ1-2
CSAVGEVGYTF
TGCAGTGCAGTCGGGGAAGTGGGCTACACCTTC
>.|.|TRBV7-3|TRBJ2-7
CASSSLRGHEQYF
TGTGCCAGCAGCTCACTCAGGGGCCATGAGCAGTACTTC
>many|.|TRBV20-1|TRBJ2-2
CSANGRGNTGELFF
TGCAGTGCTAACGGACGCGGGAACACCGGGGAGCTGTTTTTT
>.|.|TRBV24-1|TRBJ2-6
CATSDRSGANVLTF
TGTGCCACCAGTGATCGGTCAGGGGCCAACGTCCTGACTTTC
>.|.|TRBV9|TRBJ1-6
CASSLTGDYNSPLHF
TGTGCCAGCAGCTTAACAGGCGACTATAATTCACCCCTCCACTTT
>.|.|TRBV7-9|TRBJ1-5
CASSLVFVRGQHF
TGTGCCAGCAGCTTAGTGTTTGTTCGGGGACAGCATTTT
>.|.|TRBV4-1|TRBJ1-4
CASSQSGDGEKLFF
TGCGCCAGCAGCCAAAGTGGGGACGGTGAAAAACTGTTTTTT
>few|.|TRBV6-4|TRBJ1-3
CASRTGTDSGNTIYF
TGTGCCAGCAGGACGGGGACCGACTCTGGAAACACCATATATTTT
>many|.|TRBV12-5|TRBJ1-2
CASGLVRALRNYGYTF
TGTGCTAGTGGTTTGGTACGGGCTCTCAGGAACTATGGCTACACCTTC
>.|.|TRBV7-2|TRBJ2-7
CASSSHPSSYEQYF
TGTGCCAGCAGCTCGCACCCGAGCTCCTACGAGCAGTACTTC
>.|TRBD1|TRBV14|TRBJ1-5
CASSAGQGSNQPQHF
TGTGCCAGCAGCGCAGGACAGGGTAGCAATCAGCCCCAGCATTTT
>.|TRBD1|TRBV20-1|TRBJ1-4
CSARTGSEKLFF
TGCAGTGCCCGGACAGGGAGTGAAAAACTGTTTTTT
>many|.|TRBV19|TRBJ1-5
CATAIRSNQPQHF
TGTGCCACCGCGATACGGAGCAATCAGCCCCAGCATTTT
>.|.|TRBV18|TRBJ1-5
CASSPQENQPQHF
TGTGCCAGCTCACCACAAGAAAATCAGCCCCAGCATTTT
>.|TRBD1|TRBV10-3|TRBJ1-5
CAIRPRQGTNQPQHF
TGTGCCATCAGGCCGCGACAGGGGACGAATCAGCCCCAGCATTTT
>many|TRBD2|TRBV7-6|TRBJ2-3
CASSLVGLATDTQYF
TGTGCCAGCAGCTTAGTAGGACTAGCGACAGATACGCAGTATTTT
>few|TRBD2|TRBV6-4|TRBJ2-5
CASSYGIAGPGTQYF
TGTGCCAGCAGCTATGGTATAGCGGGCCCGGGGACCCAGTACTTC
>.|TRBD1|TRBV29-1|TRBJ1-1
CSARQGGMYTEAFF
TGCAGCGCTAGACAGGGGGGGATGTACACTGAAGCTTTCTTT
>many|.|TRBV20-1|TRBJ1-4
CSARDRGRLGNEKLFF
TGCAGTGCTAGAGATCGTGGGCGGCTCGGTAATGAAAAACTGTTTTTT
>many|.|TRBV18|TRBJ1-1
CASSRLNTEAFF
TGCGCCAGCAGCCGCCTAAACACTGAAGCTTTCTTT
>many|.|TRBV19|TRBJ2-5
CASSPQGLMSRTQYF
TGTGCCAGTAGCCCTCAAGGACTGATGTCGCGGACCCAGTACTTC
>.|.|TRBV7-9|TRBJ2-7
CASSQESILAVTYEQYF
TGTGCCAGCAGCCAAGAAAGTATATTAGCGGTTACTTACGAGCAGTACTTC
>.|.|TRBV29-1|TRBJ2-7
CSVVREWGTSGGEQYF
TGCAGCGTTGTTCGGGAGTGGGGCACCTCAGGGGGCGAGCAGTACTTC
>.|.|TRBV11-3|TRBJ2-1
CASSSRLVPGSYNEQFF
TGTGCCAGCAGCTCACGATTAGTCCCCGGTTCCTACAATGAGCAGTTCTTC
>.|.|TRBV24-1|TRBJ2-2
CASSDFWPNTGELFF
TGCGCCTCCAGTGATTTTTGGCCTAACACCGGGGAGCTGTTTTTT
>many|TRBD2|TRBV9|TRBJ2-2
CASSVAPFIATSGNTGELFF
TGTGCCAGCAGCGTAGCGCCTTTCATTGCGACTAGCGGTAACACCGGGGAGCTGTTTTTT
>once|.|TRBV14|TRBJ2-3
CASSQEGRNTQYF
TGTGCCAGCAGCCAAGAGGGGCGGAATACGCAGTATTTT
>few|.|TRBV6-5|TRBJ1-6
CASSRDETDYNSPLHF
TGTGCCAGCAGCCGTGACGAGACAGATTATAATTCACCCCTCCACTTT
>.|.|TRBV7-9|TRBJ1-2
CASSWDPWDNNYGYTF
TGTGCCAGCAGCTGGGACCCTTGGGACAATAACTATGGCTACACCTTC
>once|.|TRBV24-1|TRBJ2-5
CATSDLHSGTGLETQYF
TGTGCCACCAGTGATTTGCATAGCGGGACAGGGTTGGAGACCCAGTACTTC
>.|.|TRBV29-1|TRBJ1-2
CSQAGGGATGYTF
TGCAGCCAGGCCGGGGGAGGTGCAACTGGCTACACCTTC
>many|.|TRBV20-1|TRBJ1-1
CSASWGLNTEAFF
TGCAGTGCTTCTTGGGGGTTGAACACTGAAGCTTTCTTT
>many|.|TRBV2|TRBJ1-2
CASSVAFADYGYTF
TGTGCCAGCAGTGTCGCCTTCGCGGACTATGGCTACACCTTC
>many|.|TRBV20-1|TRBJ2-7
CSARESEYEQYF
TGCAGTGCTAGAGAGTCGGAATACGAGCAGTACTTC
>.|.|TRBV10-3|TRBJ2-7
CAISDEGDEQYF
TGTGCCATCAGTGACGAGGGAGACGAGCAGTACTTC